Shown below are 4 T cell receptor beta chains from a single sample sequenced in a study of blood T cells in healthy people across ages. With a J-beta primer mix and a sample-barcoded 5' primer, a second PCR ran about 6 to 11 cycles. From the 5' RACE reads, TCRdb called clonotypes with MiXCR, one entry per CDR3 protein. The table records under 2 million distinct CDR3 sequences, 34% of them present only once. Sequencing input: blood. These receptors came from a woman aged 25 to 39 in good health.

This chain links TRBV6-2 or TRBV6-3 with TRBJ2-5; no clear D. Germline CDR1 and CDR2: MNHEY and SVGEGT. Deletions cut 5 bases from V and 5 bases from J, with 9 bases between. The CDR3 covers 12 residues. The chain's CDR3 is CASSPGWETQYF. The DNA for the CDR3 is TGTGCCAGCAGTCCCGGCTGGGAGACCCAGTACTTC.

This clonotype was picked up many times. The chain is built from TRBV5-5 and TRBJ2-5; 7 bases fit TRBD1. Looked up from germline, CDR1 is SGHKS and CDR2 is YYEKEE (reference sequence). Losses at the gene ends were 1 base for V and 5 bases for J; bases not matched to a gene: 2. The CDR3 is 13 residues long. The CDR3 region is CASSLPRGETQYF. The CDR3 coding sequence is TGTGCCAGCAGCTTGCCCAGGGGGGAGACCCAGTACTTC.

This clonotype occurred a few times. The chain couples TRBV21-1 to TRBJ2-1; no check of the table's D call, TRBD1, against the DNA was made. TRBV21-1 is recorded as a pseudogene. CDR3 length equals 16 residues. The CDR3 loop reads CASSKCVAGGCNEQFF. CDR3 sequence (DNA): TGTGCCAGCAGCAAATGTGTGGCAGGGGGCTGCAATGAGCAGTTCTTC.

The chain employs TRBV3-1 and TRBJ2-5, with a possible D match to TRBD2 (5 bases). Between the trimmed V and J ends, which lost 1 base and 4 bases, there was a span of 13 bases. This CDR3 is 15 amino acids long. Per the germline V gene, CDR1 is LGHDT and CDR2 is YNNKEL (reference sequence). The CDR3: CASSQGVAKGETQYF. The CDR3 DNA follows: TGTGCCAGCAGCCAAGGGGTAGCGAAGGGAGAGACCCAGTACTTC.